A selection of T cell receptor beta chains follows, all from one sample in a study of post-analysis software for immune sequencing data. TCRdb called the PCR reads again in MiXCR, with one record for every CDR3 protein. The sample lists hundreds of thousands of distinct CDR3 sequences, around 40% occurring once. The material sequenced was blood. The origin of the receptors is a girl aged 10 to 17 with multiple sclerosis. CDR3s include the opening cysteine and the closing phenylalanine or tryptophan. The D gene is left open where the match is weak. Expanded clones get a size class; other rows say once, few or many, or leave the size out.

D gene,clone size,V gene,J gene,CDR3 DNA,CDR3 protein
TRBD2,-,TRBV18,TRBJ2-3,TGTGCCAGCTCACCAAGGGCGGGAGGGCCAACAGATACGCAGTATTTT,CASSPRAGGPTDTQYF
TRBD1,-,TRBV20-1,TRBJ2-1,TGCAGTGCGAAACCCGGGACAGCCGTCTCGTCTGCCTACAATGAGCAGTTCTTC,CSAKPGTAVSSAYNEQFF
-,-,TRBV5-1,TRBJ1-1,TGCGCCAGCAGCTTGGTCGGGGGCGTGCCTACGCGGGAAGCTTTCTTT,CASSLVGGVPTREAFF
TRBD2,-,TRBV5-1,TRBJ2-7,TGCGCCAGCAGCTTGGCGGGTAGCGGGAGTTGCAACGAGCAGTACTTC,CASSLAGSGSCNEQYF
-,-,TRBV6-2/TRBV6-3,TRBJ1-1,TGTGCCAGCAGTACCCTAGGACACCGGAACACTGAAGCTTTCTTT,CASSTLGHRNTEAFF
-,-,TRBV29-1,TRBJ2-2,TGCAGCGCTGGACCCAGCCCCGGGGAGCTGTTTTTT,CSAGPSPGELFF
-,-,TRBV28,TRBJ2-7,TGTGCCAGCAGTTTATTGGGGGGTGGACTGCCCTACGAGCAGTACTTC,CASSLLGGGLPYEQYF
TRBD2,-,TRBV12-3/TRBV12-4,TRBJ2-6,TGTGCCAGCAGGCCACCGCGACTAGCGGGTTCTGGGGCCAACGTCCTGACTTTC,CASRPPRLAGSGANVLTF
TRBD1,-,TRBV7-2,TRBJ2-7,TGTGCCAGCAGCCGAGGACAGGGCGAGCAGTACTTC,CASSRGQGEQYF
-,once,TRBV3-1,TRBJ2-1,TGTGCCAGCAGCCAAGATAAGGGGCACGAGCAGTTCTTC,CASSQDKGHEQFF
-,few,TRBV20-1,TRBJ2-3,TGCAGTGCTAGTGTGGCCCCGAGAGCAGATACGCAGTATTTT,CSASVAPRADTQYF
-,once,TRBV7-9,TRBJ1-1,TGTGCCAGCAGCTTAGGAAATCTGAACACTGAAGCTTTCTTT,CASSLGNLNTEAFF
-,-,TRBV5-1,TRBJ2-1,TGCGCCAGCAGCTCAGAAATACTCTACAATGAGCAGTTCTTC,CASSSEILYNEQFF